These 25 T cell receptor beta chains came from one sample sequenced in a study of cytomegalovirus exposure and HLA in healthy donors. PCR amplification relied on 60 Vbeta primers (plus 13 Jbeta primers). Sequenced by immunoSEQ multiplex PCR; TCRdb stores in-frame clones only, minus some. This sample has 75,000 to 95,000 clones; 70% to 85% occur once, and the top ten carry over 10%. The specimen sequenced was PBMCs. These receptors all stem from a human donor in good health.

The rearrangement uses TRBV9 and TRBJ2-7; D gene ambiguous. Trimming pared 0 bases from V and 5 bases from J, leaving 9 bases between. This CDR3 has 13 residues. CDR1 and CDR2 (germline): SGDLS, YYNGEE. CDR3 region: CASSVAPRNEQYF. CDR3 DNA sequence: TGTGCCAGCAGCGTAGCCCCTAGAAACGAGCAGTACTTC.

This chain joins TRBV6-4 and TRBJ2-1; 14 positions match TRBD2. J lost 13 bases, V lost 5 bases, and 13 bases had no gene match. Germline V CDR1 and CDR2: MRHNA, SNTAGT. The CDR3 runs to 16 residues. The CDR3 reads CASSPILGLAGVVQFF. The CDR3 DNA sequence: TGTGCCAGCAGTCCTATCCTGGGACTAGCGGGGGTTGTTCAGTTCTTC.

The chain links TRBV6-5 to TRBJ1-6; D is uncertain. V was clipped by 4 bases and J by 10 bases, with 14 bases between them. CDR3 length equals 14 residues. The germline gives CDR1 MNHEY, CDR2 SVGAGI. The DNA of the CDR3 is TGTGCCAGCAGTTCCCCGGGGATAGGATCACCCCTCCACTTT. Translated: CASSSPGIGSPLHF.

The chain joins TRBV10-3 to TRBJ2-5, with 14 bases fitting TRBD2. From germline, CDR1 is ENHRY and CDR2 SYGVKD. Trimming took 3 bases from V and 5 from J; bases not matched to a gene: 5. The CDR3 consists of 16 residues. The CDR3 region has the DNA TGTGCCATCAGTGACGGACTAGCGGGGGGTTGGGAGACCCAGTACTTC. This gives the protein CAISDGLAGGWETQYF.

CDR3 residues: CASSLALTGTNTEAFF. The CDR3, as DNA: TGTGCCAGCAGCTTAGCACTGACAGGGACGAACACTGAAGCTTTCTTT. The chain has TRBV7-9 and TRBJ1-1, with TRBD1 matching over 7 bases. Germline V gene lookup returns CDR1 SEHNR and CDR2 FQNEAQ (reference sequence). This CDR3 is 16 amino acids long. The V and J ends lost 0 bases and 1 base, in that order; junction bases with no gene match: 5.

This clone has only a few counts. This rearrangement joins TRBV4-2 to TRBJ1-4; D is unresolved. Trimming took off 0 bases at V and 7 bases at J, with 3 bases between the two ends. The CDR3 contains 12 residues. Germline V gene data show CDR1 as LGHNA and CDR2 as YNFKEQ. The CDR3 here is CASSQELEKLFF. As DNA, the CDR3 is TGTGCCAGCAGCCAAGAACTTGAAAAACTGTTTTTT.

This clone was recorded only once. The gene calls are TRBV6-5 and TRBJ1-2; weak D call: TRBD1 (5 bases). V dropped 6 bases and J dropped 4 bases, with 15 bases sitting between them. This CDR3 is 14 amino acids long. CDR1 and CDR2 (germline): MNHEY, SVGAGI. For the CDR3, the DNA is TGTGCCAGCAGCCAAAGGAGGGGCGGCTATGGCTACACCTTC. Translated: CASSQRRGGYGYTF.

The gene calls are TRBV15 and TRBJ2-3; D not resolved. The V and J ends lost 5 bases and 5 bases respectively, with 11 bases between them. Germline V gene data show CDR1 as LNHNV and CDR2 as YYDKDF (reference sequence). The CDR3 has 13 amino acids. CDR3 in DNA: TGTGCCACCAGCCCTGCCACGGGAGATACGCAGTATTTT. As protein: CATSPATGDTQYF.

The chain carries TRBV29-1 and TRBJ1-1; TRBD1 might be the D (6 bases). Germline V gene sequence: CDR1 SQVTM, CDR2 ANQGSEA. The CDR3 has 14 residues. The V gene lost 5 bases and the J gene lost 4 bases, with 17 bases spanning the gap. The CDR3 reads CSVSLTGSATEAFF. DNA of the CDR3: TGCAGCGTTTCCTTAACAGGGTCAGCCACTGAAGCTTTCTTT.

The chain employs TRBV6-6 and TRBJ1-1, with TRBD1 matching over 8 bases. This CDR3 spans 11 amino acids. Germline V gene data show CDR1 as MNHNY and CDR2 as SVGAGI (reference sequence). The J segment lost 10 bases and the V segment lost 10 bases, leaving 8 bases of the junction unmatched. CDR3 DNA: TGTGCCACCCGACAGGGGCCGGCAGCTTTCTTT. It translates to CATRQGPAAFF.

About this clone: Germline and junction disagree at one end, which may indicate a read error. The chain recombines TRBV6-5 with TRBJ1-3; possible D gene TRBD1, 5 bases. Looked up from germline, CDR1 is MNHEY and CDR2 is SVGAGI. The CDR3 contains 14 residues. This CDR3 is CASSYSGAGNTVYF. Written as DNA, the CDR3 is TGTGCCAGCAGTTACTCAGGGGCTGGAAACACCGTATATTTT.

This clone showed up just once. The chain joins TRBV6-1 to TRBJ1-1, with 7 bases matching TRBD1. Germline-derived CDR1 and CDR2 are MNHNS and SASEGT. V lost 4 bases and J lost 1; bases outside the gene matches: 3. CDR3 size: 14 residues. The CDR3: CASSAGQRNTEAFF. The CDR3 nucleotides read TGTGCCAGCAGTGCGGGACAGAGGAACACTGAAGCTTTCTTT.

This clone showed up just a few times. A read error may produce the germline difference seen at one junction end. The DNA for the CDR3 is TGTGCCAGCAGCTTAGGGACAGGGGGGAAAGAGCCCCAGAATTTT. Its protein product is CASSLGTGGKEPQNF. The rearrangement joins TRBV7-9 to TRBJ1-5; 10 nucleotides align to TRBD1. Per germline, CDR1 SEHNR and CDR2 FQNEAQ (reference sequence). The CDR3 is 15 amino acids.

This chain uses TRBV6-5 with TRBJ1-1; 7 bases line up with TRBD1. Trimming cost V 5 bases and J 2 bases; bases outside gene matches: 8. The CDR3 runs 15 residues. Germline CDR1 and CDR2: MNHEY and SVGAGI. CDR3: CASSQGTVYNTEAFF. The CDR3 DNA reads TGTGCCAGCAGTCAAGGGACAGTCTATAACACTGAAGCTTTCTTT.

This sequence joins TRBV6-1 and TRBJ2-5; TRBD2 agrees at 11 bases. The last part of the DNA fits TRBJ2-7 better; the J call may be wrong. The CDR3 totals 15 residues. Germline CDR1 MNHNS, CDR2 SASEGT. CDR3 sequence (DNA): TGTGCCAGCAGTATACTAGCGGGAGCCCTCTACGAGCAGTACTTC. Protein sequence: CASSILAGALYEQYF.

This clone was counted once. The CDR3 region is CASSSGHVDTQYF. CDR3 in DNA: TGTGCCAGCAGCTCCGGACACGTCGATACGCAGTATTTT. The chain carries TRBV6-5 and TRBJ2-3; TRBD1 might be the D (5 bases). This CDR3 is built from 13 residues. Trimming cost V 6 bases and J 6 bases, with 13 bases left between them. Germline CDR1 and CDR2: MNHEY and SVGAGI.

The chain is built from TRBV7-2 and TRBJ2-1, with 8 bases lining up with TRBD1. The CDR3 contains 15 residues. The V gene's germline CDR1 is SGHTA and CDR2 FQGNSA. V gave up 7 bases and J gave up 7 bases; unmatched junction bases: 12. CDR3: CASKSGTGGLNEQFF. The CDR3, as DNA: TGTGCCAGCAAATCTGGGACAGGAGGATTAAATGAGCAGTTCTTC.

The rearrangement uses TRBV5-1 and TRBJ1-3, with 7 bases lining up with TRBD1. This CDR3 contains 14 residues. V was pared by 4 bases and J by 2 bases, with 3 bases of the junction left unmatched. Germline V gene sequence: CDR1 SGHRS, CDR2 YFSETQ. CDR3 region: CASSTTGAGNTIYF. Here the CDR3 DNA reads TGCGCCAGCAGCACCACAGGGGCTGGAAACACCATATATTTT.

This clone was recorded once. The J gene is TRBJ1-1, the V gene TRBV6-5; 12 nucleotides match TRBD1. This CDR3 has 15 residues. After removal of 7 bases from V and 4 bases from J, the junction contained 7 bases not matched to a gene. Germline values: CDR1 MNHEY, CDR2 SVGAGI. The CDR3 bases are TGTGCCAGCACTTGGGGACAGGGGGCGTCCACTGAAGCTTTCTTT. Amino acid sequence: CASTWGQGASTEAFF.

The rearrangement joins TRBV27 to TRBJ2-2; D is perhaps TRBD1 (7 bases). Trimming removed 1 base at V and 4 bases at J, with 13 bases between. This CDR3 contains 16 residues. CDR1 MNHEY and CDR2 SMNVEV come from the germline V gene (reference sequence). CDR3 DNA sequence: TGTGCCAGCAGTTTATATCGGCAGGGGGGCACCGGGGAGCTGTTTTTT. This sequence encodes CASSLYRQGGTGELFF.

CDR3 nucleotides: TGCACCAGCAGCCACAACAGGGGTTGCGGCACTGAAGCTTTCTTT. Its protein product is CTSSHNRGCGTEAFF. This rearrangement joins TRBV1 to TRBJ1-1; the table calls TRBD1, which could not be checked here. TRBV1 is shown as a pseudogene. The CDR3 is 15 amino acids.

This chain connects TRBV12-5 to TRBJ1-4; 7 positions match TRBD1. The CDR3 loop spans 14 amino acids. Germline V gene sequence: CDR1 LGHNT, CDR2 FRNRAP. The trim removed 2 bases at V and 8 bases at J, leaving 5 bases unmatched. The CDR3 loop reads CASGLMPGGEKLFF. CDR3 in DNA: TGTGCTAGTGGTTTGATGCCAGGGGGAGAAAAACTGTTTTTT.

The genes are TRBV4-1 and TRBJ1-6, with 9 bases fitting TRBD1. The CDR3 has 15 amino acids. Looked up from germline, CDR1 is MGHRA and CDR2 is YSYEKL. J gave up 8 bases and V 2 bases, and 4 bases lay outside the gene matches. The CDR3 DNA is TGCGCCAGCAGCCAACTAGACAGGGGGGATTCACCCCTCCACTTT. Translation gives CASSQLDRGDSPLHF.

The chain is built from TRBV29-1 and TRBJ1-2; tentative D call: TRBD1 (6 bases). In germline, CDR1 is SQVTM, CDR2 ANQGSEA. V was shortened by 2 bases and J by 8 bases, with 18 bases between the two germline ends. This CDR3 has 14 amino acids. The CDR3 loop reads CSVEQGWGGSGYTF. CDR3 sequence (DNA): TGCAGCGTTGAACAGGGGTGGGGGGGTAGCGGCTACACCTTC. Full variable domain (remainder filled in from reference TRBV29-1 and TRBJ1-2): SAVISQKPSRDICQRGTSLTIQCQVDSQVTMMFWYRQQPGQSLTLIATANQGSEATYESGFVIDKFPISRPNLTFSTLTVSNMSPEDSSIYLCSVEQGWGGSGYTFGSGTRLTVV.

This clone was found a few times. J is TRBJ2-7 and V is TRBV27; 8 bases align to TRBD1. CDR3 length: 14 amino acids. V shed 3 bases and J 7 bases; nucleotides not matched to a gene: 8. Per germline, CDR1 MNHEY and CDR2 SMNVEV (reference sequence). CDR3 in amino acids: CASSFRDRIGEQYF. In nucleotides, the CDR3 is TGTGCCAGCAGTTTCCGGGACAGGATCGGAGAGCAGTACTTC.